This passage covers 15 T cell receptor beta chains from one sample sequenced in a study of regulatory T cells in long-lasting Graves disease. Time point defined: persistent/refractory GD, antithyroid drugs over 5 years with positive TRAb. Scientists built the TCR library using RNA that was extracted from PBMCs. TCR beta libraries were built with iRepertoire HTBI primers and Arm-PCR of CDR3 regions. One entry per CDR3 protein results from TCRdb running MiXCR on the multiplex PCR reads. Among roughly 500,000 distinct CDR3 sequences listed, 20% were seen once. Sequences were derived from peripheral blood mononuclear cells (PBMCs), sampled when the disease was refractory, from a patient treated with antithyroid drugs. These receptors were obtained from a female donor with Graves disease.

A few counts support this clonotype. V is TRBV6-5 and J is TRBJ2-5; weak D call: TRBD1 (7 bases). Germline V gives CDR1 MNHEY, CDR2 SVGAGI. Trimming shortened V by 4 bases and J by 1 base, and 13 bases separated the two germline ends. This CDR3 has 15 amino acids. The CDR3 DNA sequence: TGTGCCAGCAGTTTTCAGGGGGGAATCCAAGAGACCCAGTACTTC. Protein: CASSFQGGIQETQYF.

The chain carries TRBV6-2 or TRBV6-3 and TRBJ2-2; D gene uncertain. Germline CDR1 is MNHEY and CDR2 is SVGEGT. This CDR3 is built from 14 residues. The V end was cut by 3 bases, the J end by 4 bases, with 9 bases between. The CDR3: CASSYGVGTGELFF. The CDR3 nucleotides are TGTGCCAGCAGTTATGGGGTCGGCACCGGGGAGCTGTTTTTT.

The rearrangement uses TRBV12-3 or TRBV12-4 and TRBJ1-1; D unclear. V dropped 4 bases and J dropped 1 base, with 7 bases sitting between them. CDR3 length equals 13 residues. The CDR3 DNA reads TGTGCCAGCAGTTACAAGTCGAACACTGAAGCTTTCTTT. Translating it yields CASSYKSNTEAFF.

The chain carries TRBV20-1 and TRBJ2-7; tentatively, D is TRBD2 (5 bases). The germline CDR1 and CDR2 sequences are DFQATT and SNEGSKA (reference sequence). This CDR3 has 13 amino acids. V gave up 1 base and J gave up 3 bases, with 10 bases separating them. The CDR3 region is CSARGGSDYEQYF. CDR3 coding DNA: TGCAGTGCTAGAGGCGGGTCCGACTACGAGCAGTACTTC.

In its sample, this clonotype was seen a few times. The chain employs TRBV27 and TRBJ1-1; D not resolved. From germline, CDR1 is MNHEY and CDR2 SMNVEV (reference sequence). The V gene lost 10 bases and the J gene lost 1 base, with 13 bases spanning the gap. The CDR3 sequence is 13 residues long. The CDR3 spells CANAERTNTEAFF. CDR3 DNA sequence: TGTGCCAACGCGGAGCGGACGAACACTGAAGCTTTCTTT.

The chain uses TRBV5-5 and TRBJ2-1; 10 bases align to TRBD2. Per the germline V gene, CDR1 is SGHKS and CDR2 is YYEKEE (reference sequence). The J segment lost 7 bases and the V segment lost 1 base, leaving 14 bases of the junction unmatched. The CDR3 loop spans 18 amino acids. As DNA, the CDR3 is TGTGCCAGCAGCTTGCAGCGGGAGGGGCCATGGGGACCGAATGAGCAGTTCTTC. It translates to CASSLQREGPWGPNEQFF.

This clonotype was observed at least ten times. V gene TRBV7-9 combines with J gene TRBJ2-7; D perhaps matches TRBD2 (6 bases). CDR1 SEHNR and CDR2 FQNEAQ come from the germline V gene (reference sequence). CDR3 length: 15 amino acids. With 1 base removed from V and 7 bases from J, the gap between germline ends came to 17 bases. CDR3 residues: CASSLVGGRDGEQYF. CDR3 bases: TGTGCCAGCAGCTTAGTCGGGGGTCGTGACGGGGAGCAGTACTTC.

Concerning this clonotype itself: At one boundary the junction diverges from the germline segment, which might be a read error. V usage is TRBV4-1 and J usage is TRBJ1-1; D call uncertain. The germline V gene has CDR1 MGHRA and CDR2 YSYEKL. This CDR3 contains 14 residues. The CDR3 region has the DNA TGCGCCGGCAGCCTCTTGGTAATGTATACTGAAGCTTTCTTT. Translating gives CAGSLLVMYTEAFF.

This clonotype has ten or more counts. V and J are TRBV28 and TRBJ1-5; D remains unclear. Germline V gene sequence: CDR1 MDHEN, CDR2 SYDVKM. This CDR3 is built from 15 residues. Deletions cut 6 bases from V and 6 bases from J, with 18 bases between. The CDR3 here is CASRFDPTVGQPQHF. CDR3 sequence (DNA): TGTGCCAGCAGATTTGATCCCACGGTTGGTCAGCCCCAGCATTTT.

The CDR3 loop is CASTPSGRLRYNEQYF. The CDR3 coding sequence is TGTGCCAGCACGCCTAGCGGGAGGTTACGCTATAACGAGCAGTACTTC. V is TRBV6-1 and J is TRBJ2-7, with 11 bases fitting TRBD2. V lost 7 bases, J lost 5 bases, and 13 bases stayed unmatched. Germline loops: CDR1 MNHNS, CDR2 SASEGT. The CDR3 is 16 residues long.

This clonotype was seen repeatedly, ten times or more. CDR3 in amino acids: CASSPAQVSYEQYF. Written as DNA, the CDR3 is TGTGCCAGCAGCCCGGCACAGGTCTCCTACGAGCAGTACTTC. J is TRBJ2-7 and V is TRBV7-2; TRBD1 might be the D (5 bases). CDR3 length: 14 residues. The V and J ends lost 5 bases and 0 bases respectively, with 11 bases between them. Germline V gene lookup returns CDR1 SGHTA and CDR2 FQGNSA.

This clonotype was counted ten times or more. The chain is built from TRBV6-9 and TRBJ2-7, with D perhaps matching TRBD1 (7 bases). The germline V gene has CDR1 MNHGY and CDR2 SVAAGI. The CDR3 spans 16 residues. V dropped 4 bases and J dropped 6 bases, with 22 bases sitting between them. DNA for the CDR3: TGTGCCAGCAGTTCGAGCCCGGGGGACAGAGGGCGCGAGCAGTACTTC. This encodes CASSSSPGDRGREQYF.

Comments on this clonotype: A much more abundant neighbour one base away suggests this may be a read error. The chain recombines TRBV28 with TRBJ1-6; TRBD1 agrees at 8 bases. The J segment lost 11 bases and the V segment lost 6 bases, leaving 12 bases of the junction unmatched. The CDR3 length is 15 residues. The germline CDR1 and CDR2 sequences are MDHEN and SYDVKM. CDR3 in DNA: TGTGCCAGCAGGGCCGAGGACAGGGCGGTTCCACCCCTCCACTTT. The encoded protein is CASRAEDRAVPPLHF.

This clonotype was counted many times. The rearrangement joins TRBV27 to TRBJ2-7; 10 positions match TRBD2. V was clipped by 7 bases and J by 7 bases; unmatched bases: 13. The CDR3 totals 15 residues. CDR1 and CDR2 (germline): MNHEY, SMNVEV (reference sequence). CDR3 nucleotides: TGTGCCAGCACCCCTATAGCGGGAGGTCCAGAGGAGCAGTACTTC. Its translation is CASTPIAGGPEEQYF.

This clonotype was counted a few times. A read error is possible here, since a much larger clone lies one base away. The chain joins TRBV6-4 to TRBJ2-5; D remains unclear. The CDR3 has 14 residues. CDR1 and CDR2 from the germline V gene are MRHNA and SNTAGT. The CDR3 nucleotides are TGTGCCAGCAGTATTGCGAACCAAGGAGAGACCCGGTACTTC. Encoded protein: CASSIANQGETRYF.